This TCR beta chain appears in the sequencing data of a study of blood T cells in healthy people across ages. It was with a sample-barcoded 5' primer and a J-beta primer mix that a second PCR of about 6 to 12 cycles was run. The template-switch adaptor was a 5' adaptor with 12 random nucleotides. It tagged each cDNA molecule. Each CDR3 protein gets one entry after TCRdb re-called the 5' RACE reads with MiXCR. The repertoire holds more than 500,000 distinct CDR3 sequences, around a quarter seen once, with about 3.3% in the top ten. The CDR3 contains 13 residues. Germline lookup yields CDR1 SEHNR and CDR2 FQNEAQ (reference sequence). Regarding this clonotype: No antigen is known for it. The junction departs from germline at one end; a sequencing error may be responsible.

General study points: Aged donors had fewer naive CD4+ cells and lower diversity than long-lived donors.

At least 6 micrograms of total RNA were extracted per sample. These data were likewise used in another study, on T cells of mothers and their children. Per that study: Second-PCR amplification with M1S added sample barcodes and 2-4 random nucleotides.

This sequence was found in a boy aged 2-15 years in good health. The chain employs TRBV7-9 and TRBJ2-1; D is perhaps TRBD1 (6 bases). The J call is in doubt because the DNA end fits TRBJ2-5 better. Material for sequencing was blood. Here the CDR3 DNA reads TGTGCCAGCTCAGCCGGGACACAAGAGGCCCAGTACTTC. Encoded protein: CASSAGTQEAQYF.